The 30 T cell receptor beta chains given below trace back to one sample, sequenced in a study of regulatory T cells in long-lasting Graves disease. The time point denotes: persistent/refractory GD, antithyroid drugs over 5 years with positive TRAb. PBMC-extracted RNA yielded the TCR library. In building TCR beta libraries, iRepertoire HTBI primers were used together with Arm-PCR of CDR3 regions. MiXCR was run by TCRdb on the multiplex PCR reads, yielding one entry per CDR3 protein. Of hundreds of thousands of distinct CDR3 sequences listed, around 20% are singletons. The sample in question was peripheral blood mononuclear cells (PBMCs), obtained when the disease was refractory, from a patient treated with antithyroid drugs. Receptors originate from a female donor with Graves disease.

The CDR3 spells CAISQLSQPQHF. The CDR3 DNA follows: TGTGCCATCAGTCAACTTAGTCAGCCCCAGCATTTT. The chain employs TRBV10-3 and TRBJ1-5, with D hard to call. Germline CDR1 ENHRY, CDR2 SYGVKD. V was pared by 5 bases and J by 6 bases, with 8 bases between. The CDR3 has 12 amino acids.

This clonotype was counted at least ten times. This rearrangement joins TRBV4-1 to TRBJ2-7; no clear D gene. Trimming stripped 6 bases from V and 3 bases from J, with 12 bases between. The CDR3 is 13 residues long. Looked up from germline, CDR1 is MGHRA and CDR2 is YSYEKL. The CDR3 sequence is CASSWGLNYEQYF. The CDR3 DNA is TGCGCCAGCAGTTGGGGTTTGAACTACGAGCAGTACTTC.

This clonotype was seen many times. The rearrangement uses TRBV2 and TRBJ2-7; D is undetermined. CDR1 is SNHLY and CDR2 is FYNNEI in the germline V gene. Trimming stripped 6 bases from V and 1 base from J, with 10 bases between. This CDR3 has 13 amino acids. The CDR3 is CASRADGSYEQYF. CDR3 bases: TGTGCCAGCAGGGCTGACGGATCCTACGAGCAGTACTTC.

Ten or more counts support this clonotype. CDR3: CSATGRGQETQYF. The CDR3 DNA sequence: TGCAGTGCTACTGGCAGGGGCCAAGAGACCCAGTACTTC. V is TRBV20-1 and J is TRBJ2-5; D may be TRBD1 (6 bases). Trimming removed 4 bases from V and 1 base from J, with 10 bases in between. Looked up from germline, CDR1 is DFQATT and CDR2 is SNEGSKA (reference sequence). The CDR3 consists of 13 residues.

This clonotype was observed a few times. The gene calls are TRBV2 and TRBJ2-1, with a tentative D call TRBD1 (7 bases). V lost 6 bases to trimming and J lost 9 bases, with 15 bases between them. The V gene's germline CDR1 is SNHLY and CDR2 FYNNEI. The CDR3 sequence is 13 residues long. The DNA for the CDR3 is TGTGCCAGCAGCCTTAATCAGGGGGGTGAGCAGTTCTTC. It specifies CASSLNQGGEQFF.

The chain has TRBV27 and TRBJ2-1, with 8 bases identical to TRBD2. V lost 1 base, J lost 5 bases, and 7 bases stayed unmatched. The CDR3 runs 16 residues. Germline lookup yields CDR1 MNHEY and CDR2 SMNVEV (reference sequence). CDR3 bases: TGTGCCAGCAGTTTATTATCGGGAGGGCTTCACAATGAGCAGTTCTTC. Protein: CASSLLSGGLHNEQFF.

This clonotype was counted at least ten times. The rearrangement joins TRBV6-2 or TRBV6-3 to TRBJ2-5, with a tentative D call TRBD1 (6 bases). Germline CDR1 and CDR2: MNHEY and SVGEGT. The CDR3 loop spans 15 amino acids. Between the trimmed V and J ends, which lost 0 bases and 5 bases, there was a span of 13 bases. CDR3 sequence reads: CASSYSPRGSETQYF. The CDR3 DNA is TGTGCCAGCAGTTACTCGCCGAGGGGGTCTGAGACCCAGTACTTC.

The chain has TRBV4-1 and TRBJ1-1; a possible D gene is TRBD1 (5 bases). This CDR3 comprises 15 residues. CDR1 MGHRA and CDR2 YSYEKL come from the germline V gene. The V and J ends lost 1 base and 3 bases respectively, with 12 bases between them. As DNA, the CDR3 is TGCGCCAGCAGCCAAGGATCCGGGGGTGACACTGAAGCTTTCTTT. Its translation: CASSQGSGGDTEAFF.

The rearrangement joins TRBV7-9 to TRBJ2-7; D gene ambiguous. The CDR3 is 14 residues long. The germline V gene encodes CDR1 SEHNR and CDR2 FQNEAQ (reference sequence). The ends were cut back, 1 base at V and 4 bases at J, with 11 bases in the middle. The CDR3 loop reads CASSLEGIGYEQYF. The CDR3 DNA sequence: TGTGCCAGCAGCTTAGAGGGCATCGGTTACGAGCAGTACTTC.

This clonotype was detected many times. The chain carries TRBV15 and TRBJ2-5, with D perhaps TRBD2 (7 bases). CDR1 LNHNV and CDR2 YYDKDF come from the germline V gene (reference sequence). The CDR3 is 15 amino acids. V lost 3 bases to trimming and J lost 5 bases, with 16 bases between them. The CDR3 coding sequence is TGTGCCACCAGCAGCCGCAGGGGAGGGGCGGAGACCCAGTACTTC. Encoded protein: CATSSRRGGAETQYF.

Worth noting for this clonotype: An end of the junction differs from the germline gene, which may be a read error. CDR3 residues: CSATGGGNQPRHF. For the CDR3, the DNA is TGCAGCGCAACAGGGGGCGGCAATCAGCCCCGGCATTTT. The chain recombines TRBV29-1 with TRBJ1-5; 9 bases map to TRBD1. In germline, CDR1 is SQVTM, CDR2 ANQGSEA. The CDR3 totals 13 residues.

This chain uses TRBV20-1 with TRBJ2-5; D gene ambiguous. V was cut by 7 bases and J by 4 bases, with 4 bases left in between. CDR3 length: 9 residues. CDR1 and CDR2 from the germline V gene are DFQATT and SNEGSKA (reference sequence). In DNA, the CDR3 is TGCAGTGATTCAGAGACCCAGTACTTC. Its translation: CSDSETQYF.

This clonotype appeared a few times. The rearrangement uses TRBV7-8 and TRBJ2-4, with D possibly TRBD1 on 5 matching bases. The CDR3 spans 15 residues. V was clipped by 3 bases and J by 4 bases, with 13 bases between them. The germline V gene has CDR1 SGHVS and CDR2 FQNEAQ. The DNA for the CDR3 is TGTGCCAGCAGCTTTAGGTTGGCAGGGAAAAACATTCAGTACTTC. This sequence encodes CASSFRLAGKNIQYF.

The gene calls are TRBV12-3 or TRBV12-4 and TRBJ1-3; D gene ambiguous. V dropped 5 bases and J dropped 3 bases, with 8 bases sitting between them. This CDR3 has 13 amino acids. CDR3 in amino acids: CASSQDFGNTIYF. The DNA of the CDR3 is TGTGCCAGCAGTCAGGACTTTGGAAACACCATATATTTT.

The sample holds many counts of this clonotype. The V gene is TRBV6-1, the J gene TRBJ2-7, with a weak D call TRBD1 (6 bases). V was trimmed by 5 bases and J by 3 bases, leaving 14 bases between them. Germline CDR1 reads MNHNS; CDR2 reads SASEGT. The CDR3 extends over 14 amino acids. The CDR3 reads CASSPSRDNYEQYF. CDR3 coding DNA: TGTGCCAGCAGTCCATCCCGGGACAACTACGAGCAGTACTTC.

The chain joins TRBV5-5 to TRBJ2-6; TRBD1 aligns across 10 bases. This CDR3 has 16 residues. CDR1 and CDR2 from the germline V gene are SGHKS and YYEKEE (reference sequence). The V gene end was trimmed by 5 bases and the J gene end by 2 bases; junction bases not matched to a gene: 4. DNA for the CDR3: TGTGCCAGCAGTGCGACAGGGGGCGCTGGGGCCAACGTCCTGACTTTC. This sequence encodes CASSATGGAGANVLTF.

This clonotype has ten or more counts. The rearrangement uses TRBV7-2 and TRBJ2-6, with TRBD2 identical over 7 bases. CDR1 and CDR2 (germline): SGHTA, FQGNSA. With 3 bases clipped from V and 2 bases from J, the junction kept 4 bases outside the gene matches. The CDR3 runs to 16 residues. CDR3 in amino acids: CASSFSAGAGANVLTF. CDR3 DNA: TGTGCCAGCAGCTTTTCGGCGGGGGCTGGGGCCAACGTCCTGACTTTC.

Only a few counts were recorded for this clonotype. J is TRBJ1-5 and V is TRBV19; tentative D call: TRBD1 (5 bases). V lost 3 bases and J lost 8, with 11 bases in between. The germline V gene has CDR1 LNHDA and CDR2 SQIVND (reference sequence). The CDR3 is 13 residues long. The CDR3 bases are TGTGCCAGTAGTATGGACCAGGGTGAGCCCCAGCATTTT. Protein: CASSMDQGEPQHF. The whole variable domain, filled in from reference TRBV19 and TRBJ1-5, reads DGGITQSPKYLFRKEGQNVTLSCEQNLNHDAMYWYRQDPGQGLRLIYYSQIVNDFQKGDIAEGYSVSREKKESFPLTVTSAQKNPTAFYLCASSMDQGEPQHFGDGTRLSIL.

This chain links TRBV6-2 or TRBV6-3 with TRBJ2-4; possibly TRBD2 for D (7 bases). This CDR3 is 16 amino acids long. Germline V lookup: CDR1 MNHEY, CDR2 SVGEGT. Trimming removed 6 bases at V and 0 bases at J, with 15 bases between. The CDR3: CASSHGGALAKNIQYF. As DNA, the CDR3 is TGTGCCAGCAGCCATGGGGGGGCCTTAGCCAAAAACATTCAGTACTTC.

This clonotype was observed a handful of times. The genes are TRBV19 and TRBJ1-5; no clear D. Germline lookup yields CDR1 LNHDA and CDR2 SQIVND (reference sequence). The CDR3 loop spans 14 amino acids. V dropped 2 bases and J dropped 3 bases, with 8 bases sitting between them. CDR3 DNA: TGTGCCAGTAGTATATTGATGATCAATCAGCCCCAGCATTTT. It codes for CASSILMINQPQHF.

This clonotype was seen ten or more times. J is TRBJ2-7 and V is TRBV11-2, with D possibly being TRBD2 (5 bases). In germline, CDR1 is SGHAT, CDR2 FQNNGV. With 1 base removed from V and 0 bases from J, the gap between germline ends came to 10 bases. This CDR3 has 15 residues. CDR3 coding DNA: TGTGCCAGCAGCTTAGCGGGGTCGAGCTCCTACGAGCAGTACTTC. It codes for CASSLAGSSSYEQYF.

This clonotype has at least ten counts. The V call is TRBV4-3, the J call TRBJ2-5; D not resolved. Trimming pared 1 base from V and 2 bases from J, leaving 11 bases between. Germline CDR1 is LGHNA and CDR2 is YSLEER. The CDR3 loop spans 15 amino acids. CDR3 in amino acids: CASSQGAGPQETQYF. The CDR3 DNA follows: TGCGCCAGCAGCCAAGGCGCAGGACCTCAAGAGACCCAGTACTTC.

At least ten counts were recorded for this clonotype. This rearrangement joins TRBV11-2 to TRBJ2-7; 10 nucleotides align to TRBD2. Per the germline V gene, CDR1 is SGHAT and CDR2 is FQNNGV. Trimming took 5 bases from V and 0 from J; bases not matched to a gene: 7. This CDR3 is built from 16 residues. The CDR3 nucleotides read TGTGCCAGCAGCCTATCTAGCGGGGGACTCTCCTACGAGCAGTACTTC. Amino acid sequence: CASSLSSGGLSYEQYF.

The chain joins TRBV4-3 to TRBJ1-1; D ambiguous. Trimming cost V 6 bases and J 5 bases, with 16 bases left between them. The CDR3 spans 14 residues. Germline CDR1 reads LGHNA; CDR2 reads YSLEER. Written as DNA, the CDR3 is TGCGCCAGCAGTATGTGGGAGGTGGGGACTGAAGCTTTCTTT. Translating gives CASSMWEVGTEAFF.

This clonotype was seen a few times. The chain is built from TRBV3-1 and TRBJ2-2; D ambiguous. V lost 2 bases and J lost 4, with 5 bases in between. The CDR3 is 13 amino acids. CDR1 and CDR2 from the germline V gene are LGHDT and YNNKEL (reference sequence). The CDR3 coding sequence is TGTGCCAGCAGCCAAACCTTCACCGGGGAGCTGTTTTTT. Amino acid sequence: CASSQTFTGELFF.

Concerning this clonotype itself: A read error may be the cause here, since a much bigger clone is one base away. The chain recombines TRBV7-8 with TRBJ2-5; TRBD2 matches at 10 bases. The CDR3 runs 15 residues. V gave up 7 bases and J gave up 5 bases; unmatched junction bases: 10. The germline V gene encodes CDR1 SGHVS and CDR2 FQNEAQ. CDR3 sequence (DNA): TGTGCCAGCATCCCTAAGCGGGGGGGCGGGGAGACCCAGTACTTC. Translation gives CASIPKRGGGETQYF.

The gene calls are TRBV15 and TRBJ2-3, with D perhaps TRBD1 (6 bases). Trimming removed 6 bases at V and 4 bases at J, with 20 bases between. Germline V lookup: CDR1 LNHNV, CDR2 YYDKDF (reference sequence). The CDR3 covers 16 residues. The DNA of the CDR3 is TGTGCCACCAGTCACCGAGGGGGAGACGCGTCAGATACGCAGTATTTT. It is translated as CATSHRGGDASDTQYF.

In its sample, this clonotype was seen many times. For the CDR3, the DNA is TGTGCCAGCAGTCGGGGGAGTCGTTCACCCCTCCACTTT. Its protein is CASSRGSRSPLHF. The V and J genes are TRBV12-3 or TRBV12-4 and TRBJ1-6; a possible D gene is TRBD1 (5 bases). The CDR3 runs 13 residues. Trimming took 5 bases from V and 9 from J, leaving 11 bases between them.

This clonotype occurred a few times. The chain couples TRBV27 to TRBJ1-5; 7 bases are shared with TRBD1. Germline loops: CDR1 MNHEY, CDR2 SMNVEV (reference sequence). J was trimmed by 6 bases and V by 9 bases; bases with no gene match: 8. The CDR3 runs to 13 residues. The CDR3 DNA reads TGTGCCAGGACCGAGGGGGCGAGTCAGCCCCAGCATTTT. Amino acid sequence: CARTEGASQPQHF.

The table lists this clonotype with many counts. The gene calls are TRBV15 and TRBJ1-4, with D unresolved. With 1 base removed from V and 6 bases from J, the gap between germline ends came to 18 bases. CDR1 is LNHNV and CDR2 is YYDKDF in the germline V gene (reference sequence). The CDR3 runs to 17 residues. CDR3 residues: CATSRAPRDQSYEKLFF. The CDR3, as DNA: TGTGCCACCAGCAGAGCCCCAAGGGATCAATCTTATGAAAAACTGTTTTTT.